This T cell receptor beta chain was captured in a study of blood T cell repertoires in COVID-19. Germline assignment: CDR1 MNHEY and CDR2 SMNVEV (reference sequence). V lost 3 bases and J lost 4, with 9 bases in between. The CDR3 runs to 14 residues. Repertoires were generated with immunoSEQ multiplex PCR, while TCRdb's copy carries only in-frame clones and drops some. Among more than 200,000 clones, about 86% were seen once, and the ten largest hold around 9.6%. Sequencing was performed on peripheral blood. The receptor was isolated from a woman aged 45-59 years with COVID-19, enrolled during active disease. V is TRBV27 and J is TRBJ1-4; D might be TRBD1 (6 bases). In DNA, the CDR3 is TGTGCCAGCAGTTTCGACAGGAATAATGAAAAACTGTTTTTT. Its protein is CASSFDRNNEKLFF. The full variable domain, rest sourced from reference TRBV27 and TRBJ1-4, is EAQVTQNPRYLITVTGKKLTVTCSQNMNHEYMSWYRQDPGLGLRQIYYSMNVEVTDKGDVPEGYKVSRKEKRNFPLILESPSPNQTSLYFCASSFDRNNEKLFFGSGTQLSVL.